This T cell receptor beta chain was identified during a study of blood T cell repertoires in COVID-19. Overall study: The United States, Italy and Spain provided the acute and convalescent COVID-19 samples. PBMCs, B-cell-depleted T cells, or T cells provided the cDNA or gDNA that made up the material.

Germline V gene data show CDR1 as SGHNT and CDR2 as YENEEA. The CDR3 is made up of 13 amino acids. Deletions cut 3 bases from V and 1 base from J, with 6 bases between. In the authors' methods: Nucleated cell number was recorded as an estimate derived from reference gene primer amplification. The repertoire was sequenced with immunoSEQ multiplex PCR; TCRdb's copy has only in-frame clones and lacks some. V and J calls and clone size are copied from that table; D and trimming were computed from the DNA. This table has 15,000 to 20,000 clones, about 80% appearing once. The TCR was taken from a man aged 80 or over with acute or convalescent COVID-19. V gene TRBV11-3 combines with J gene TRBJ1-1; no reliable D call. The sequenced sample was peripheral blood. The CDR3 DNA reads TGTGCCAGCAGCTTTGCGGAGAACACTGAAGCTTTCTTT. Its translation is CASSFAENTEAFF.